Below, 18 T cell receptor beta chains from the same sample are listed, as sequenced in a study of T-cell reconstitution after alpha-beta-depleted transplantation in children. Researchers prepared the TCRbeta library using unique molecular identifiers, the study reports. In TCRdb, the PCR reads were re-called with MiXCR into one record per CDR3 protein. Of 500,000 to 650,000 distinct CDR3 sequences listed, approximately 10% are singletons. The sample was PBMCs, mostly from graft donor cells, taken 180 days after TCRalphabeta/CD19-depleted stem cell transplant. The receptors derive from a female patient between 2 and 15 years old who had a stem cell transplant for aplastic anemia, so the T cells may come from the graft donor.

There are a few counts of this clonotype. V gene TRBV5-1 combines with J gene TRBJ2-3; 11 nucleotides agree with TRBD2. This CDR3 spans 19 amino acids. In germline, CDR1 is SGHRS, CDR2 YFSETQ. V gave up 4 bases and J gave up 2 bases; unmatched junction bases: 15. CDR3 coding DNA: TGCGCCAGCAGCCGGGGCAGACTAGCGGGACCTCCTAACACAGATACGCAGTATTTT. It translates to CASSRGRLAGPPNTDTQYF. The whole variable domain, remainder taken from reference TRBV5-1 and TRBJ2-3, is KAGVTQTPRYLIKTRGQQVTLSCSPISGHRSVSWYQQTPGQGLQFLFEYFSETQRNKGNFPGRFSGRQFSNSRSEMNVSTLELGDSALYLCASSRGRLAGPPNTDTQYFGPGTRLTVL.

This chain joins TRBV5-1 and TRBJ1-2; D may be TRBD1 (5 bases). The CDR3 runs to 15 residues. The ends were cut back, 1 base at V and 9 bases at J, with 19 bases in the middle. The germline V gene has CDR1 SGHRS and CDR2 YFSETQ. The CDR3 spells CASSLPQEGIYRYTF. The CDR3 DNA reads TGCGCCAGCAGCTTGCCCCAGGAGGGGATTTATCGCTACACCTTC. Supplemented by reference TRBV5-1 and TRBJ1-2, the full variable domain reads KAGVTQTPRYLIKTRGQQVTLSCSPISGHRSVSWYQQTPGQGLQFLFEYFSETQRNKGNFPGRFSGRQFSNSRSEMNVSTLELGDSALYLCASSLPQEGIYRYTFGSGTRLTVV.

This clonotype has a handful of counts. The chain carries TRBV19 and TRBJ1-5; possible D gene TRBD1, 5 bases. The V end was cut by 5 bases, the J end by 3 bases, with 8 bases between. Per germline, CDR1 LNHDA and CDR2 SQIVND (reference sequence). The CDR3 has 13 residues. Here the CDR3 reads CASSRGFNQPQHF. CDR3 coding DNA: TGTGCCAGTAGTCGGGGCTTCAATCAGCCCCAGCATTTT.

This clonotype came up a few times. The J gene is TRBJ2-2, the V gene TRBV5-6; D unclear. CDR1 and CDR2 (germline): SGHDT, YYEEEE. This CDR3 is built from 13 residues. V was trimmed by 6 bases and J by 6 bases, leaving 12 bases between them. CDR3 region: CASTPTRSGELFF. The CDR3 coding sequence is TGTGCCAGCACTCCAACGCGTTCCGGGGAGCTGTTTTTT.

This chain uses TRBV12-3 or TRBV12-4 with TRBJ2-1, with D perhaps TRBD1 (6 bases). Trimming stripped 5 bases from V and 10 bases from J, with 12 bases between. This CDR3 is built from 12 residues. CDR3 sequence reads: CASSTRTVEQFF. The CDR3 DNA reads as TGTGCCAGCAGTACGCGGACAGTAGAGCAGTTCTTC.

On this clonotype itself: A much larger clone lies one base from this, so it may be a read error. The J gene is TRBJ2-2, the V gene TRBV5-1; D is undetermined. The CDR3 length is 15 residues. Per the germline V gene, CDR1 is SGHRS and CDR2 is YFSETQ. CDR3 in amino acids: CANSFKDGNTGELFF. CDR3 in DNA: TGCGCCAACAGCTTTAAGGACGGTAACACCGGGGAGCTGTTTTTT. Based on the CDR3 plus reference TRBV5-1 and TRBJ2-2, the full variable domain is KAGVTQTPRYLIKTRGQQVTLSCSPISGHRSVSWYQQTPGQGLQFLFEYFSETQRNKGNFPGRFSGRQFSNSRSEMNVSTLELGDSALYLCANSFKDGNTGELFFGEGSRLTVL.

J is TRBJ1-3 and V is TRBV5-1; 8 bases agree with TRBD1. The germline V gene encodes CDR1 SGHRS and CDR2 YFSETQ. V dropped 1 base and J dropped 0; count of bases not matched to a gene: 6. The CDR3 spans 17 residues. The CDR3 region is CASSLNQGAISGNTIYF. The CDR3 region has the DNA TGCGCCAGCAGCTTGAACCAGGGGGCCATCTCTGGAAACACCATATATTTT.

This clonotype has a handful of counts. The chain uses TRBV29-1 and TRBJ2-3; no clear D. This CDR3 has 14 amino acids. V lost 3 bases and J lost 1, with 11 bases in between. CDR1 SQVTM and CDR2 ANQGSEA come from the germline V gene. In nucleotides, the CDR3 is TGCAGCGTTGATTTTGCCGTGGGCACAGATACGCAGTATTTT. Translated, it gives CSVDFAVGTDTQYF.

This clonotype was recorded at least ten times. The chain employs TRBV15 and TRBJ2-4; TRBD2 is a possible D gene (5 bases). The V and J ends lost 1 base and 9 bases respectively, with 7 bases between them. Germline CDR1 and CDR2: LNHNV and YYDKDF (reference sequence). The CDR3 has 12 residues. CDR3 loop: CATSRGRSIQYF. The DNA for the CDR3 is TGTGCCACCAGCAGAGGGAGGAGCATTCAGTACTTC.

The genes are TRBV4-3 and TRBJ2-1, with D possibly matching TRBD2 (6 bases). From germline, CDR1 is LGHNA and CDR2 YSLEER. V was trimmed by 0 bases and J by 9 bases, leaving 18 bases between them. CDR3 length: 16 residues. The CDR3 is CASSQDSGGSYGEQFF. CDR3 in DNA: TGCGCCAGCAGCCAAGATTCCGGGGGATCGTATGGTGAGCAGTTCTTC.

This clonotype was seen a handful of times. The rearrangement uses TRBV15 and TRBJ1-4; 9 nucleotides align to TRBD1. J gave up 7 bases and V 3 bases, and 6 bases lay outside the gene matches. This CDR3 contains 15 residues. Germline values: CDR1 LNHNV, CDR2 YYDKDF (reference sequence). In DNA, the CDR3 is TGTGCCACCAGCAGTTACAGGGGGCTGAGTGAAAAACTGTTTTTT. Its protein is CATSSYRGLSEKLFF.

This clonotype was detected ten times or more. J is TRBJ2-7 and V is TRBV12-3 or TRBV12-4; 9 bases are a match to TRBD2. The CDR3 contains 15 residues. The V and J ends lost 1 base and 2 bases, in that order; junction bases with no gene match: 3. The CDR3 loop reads CASSLEGGRAYEQYF. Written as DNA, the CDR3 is TGTGCCAGCAGTTTAGAGGGCGGGAGGGCCTACGAGCAGTACTTC.

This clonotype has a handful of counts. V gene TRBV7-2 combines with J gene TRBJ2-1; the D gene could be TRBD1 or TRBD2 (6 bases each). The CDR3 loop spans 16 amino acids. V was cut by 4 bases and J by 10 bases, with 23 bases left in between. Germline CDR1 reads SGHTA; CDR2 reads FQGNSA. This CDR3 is CASSSRGELRGIEQFF. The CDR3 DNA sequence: TGTGCCAGCAGCTCAAGGGGGGAACTCCGAGGAATAGAGCAGTTCTTC.

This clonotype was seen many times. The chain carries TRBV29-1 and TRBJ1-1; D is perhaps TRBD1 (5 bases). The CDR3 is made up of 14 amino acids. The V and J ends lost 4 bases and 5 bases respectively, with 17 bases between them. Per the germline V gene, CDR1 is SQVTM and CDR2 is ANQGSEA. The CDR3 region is CSVGTGTSGTEAFF. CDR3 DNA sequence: TGCAGCGTTGGGACCGGGACCTCAGGAACTGAAGCTTTCTTT. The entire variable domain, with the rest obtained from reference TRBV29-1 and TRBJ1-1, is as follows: SAVISQKPSRDICQRGTSLTIQCQVDSQVTMMFWYRQQPGQSLTLIATANQGSEATYESGFVIDKFPISRPNLTFSTLTVSNMSPEDSSIYLCSVGTGTSGTEAFFGQGTRLTVV.

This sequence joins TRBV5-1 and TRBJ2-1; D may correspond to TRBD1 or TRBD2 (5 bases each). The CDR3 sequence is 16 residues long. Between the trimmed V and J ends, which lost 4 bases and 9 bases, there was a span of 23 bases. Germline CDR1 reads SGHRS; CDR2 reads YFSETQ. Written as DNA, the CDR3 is TGCGCCAGCAGCCCCGACCCCGCCAACATCGGGGCTGAGCAGTTCTTC. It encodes CASSPDPANIGAEQFF.

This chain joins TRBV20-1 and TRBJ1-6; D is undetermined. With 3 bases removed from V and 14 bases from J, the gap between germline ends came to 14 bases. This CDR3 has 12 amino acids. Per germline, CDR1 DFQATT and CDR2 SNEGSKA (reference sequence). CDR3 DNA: TGCAGTGCTAGTCCTGACCGAGAGGCCCTCCACTTT. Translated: CSASPDREALHF.

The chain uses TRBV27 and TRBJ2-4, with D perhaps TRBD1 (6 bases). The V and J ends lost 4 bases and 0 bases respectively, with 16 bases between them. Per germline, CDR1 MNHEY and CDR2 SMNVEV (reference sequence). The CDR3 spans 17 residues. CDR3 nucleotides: TGTGCCAGCAGTTCCGTGAGGACAGCCCTAGCCAAAAACATTCAGTACTTC. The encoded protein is CASSSVRTALAKNIQYF.

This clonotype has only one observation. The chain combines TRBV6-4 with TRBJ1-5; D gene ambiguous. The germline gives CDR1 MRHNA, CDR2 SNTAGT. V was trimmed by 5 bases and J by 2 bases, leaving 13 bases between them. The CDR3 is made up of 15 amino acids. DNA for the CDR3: TGTGCCAGCAGTCGAGACCCCGGGGGCAATCAGCCCCAGCATTTT. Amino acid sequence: CASSRDPGGNQPQHF.